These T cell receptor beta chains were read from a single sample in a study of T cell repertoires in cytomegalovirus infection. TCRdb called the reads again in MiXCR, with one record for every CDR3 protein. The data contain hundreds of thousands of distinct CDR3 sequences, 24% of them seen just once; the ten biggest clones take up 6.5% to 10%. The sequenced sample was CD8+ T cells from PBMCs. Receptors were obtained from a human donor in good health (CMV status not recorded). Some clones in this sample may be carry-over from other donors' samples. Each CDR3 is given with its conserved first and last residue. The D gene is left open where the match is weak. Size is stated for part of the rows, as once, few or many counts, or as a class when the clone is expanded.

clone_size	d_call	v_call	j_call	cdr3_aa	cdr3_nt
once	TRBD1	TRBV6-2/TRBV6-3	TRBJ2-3	CASSYSLTGRRTDTQYF	TGTGCCAGCAGTTACTCTCTGACAGGGCGACGCACAGATACGCAGTATTTT
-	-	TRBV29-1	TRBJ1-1	CSVDHEAFF	TGCAGCGTTGATCATGAAGCTTTCTTT
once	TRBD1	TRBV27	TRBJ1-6	CASSESGTGVGNSPLHF	TGTGCCAGCAGTGAATCCGGGACAGGGGTCGGGAATTCACCCCTCCACTTT
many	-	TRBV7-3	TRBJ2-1	CASSFPPGAKSSEQFF	TGTGCCAGCAGCTTTCCCCCGGGAGCCAAATCCAGTGAGCAGTTCTTC
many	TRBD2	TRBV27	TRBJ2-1	CASSLRGAYNEQFF	TGTGCCAGCAGCTTACGGGGGGCCTACAATGAGCAGTTCTTC
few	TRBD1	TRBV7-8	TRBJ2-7	CASSNQRTGGRTYEQYF	TGTGCCAGCAGCAACCAGCGGACAGGGGGAAGGACCTACGAGCAGTACTTC
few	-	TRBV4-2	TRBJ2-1	CASSQVARSSYNEQFF	TGTGCCAGCAGCCAAGTGGCCAGGAGCTCCTACAATGAGCAGTTCTTC
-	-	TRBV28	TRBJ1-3	CASTLGGADTIYF	TGTGCCAGCACCCTGGGGGGGGCAGACACCATATATTTT
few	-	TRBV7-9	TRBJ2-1	CASSSPERDPGDEQFF	TGTGCCAGCAGCTCCCCAGAGCGTGATCCCGGGGATGAGCAGTTCTTC
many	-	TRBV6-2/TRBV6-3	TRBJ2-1	CASEGSPGTYNEQFF	TGTGCCAGCGAAGGTTCCCCGGGTACCTACAATGAGCAGTTCTTC
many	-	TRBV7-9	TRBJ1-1	CASSLPQGRTEAFF	TGTGCCAGCAGCTTACCCCAGGGGCGCACTGAAGCTTTCTTT
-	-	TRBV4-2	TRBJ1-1	CASSQEERSMNTEAFF	TGTGCCAGCAGCCAAGAGGAAAGGTCCATGAACACTGAAGCTTTCTTT
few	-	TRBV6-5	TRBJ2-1	CASSYSNYIYNEQFF	TGTGCCAGCAGTTACTCGAATTACATCTACAATGAGCAGTTCTTC
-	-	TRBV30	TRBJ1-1	CAWREVRDTEAFF	TGTGCCTGGAGGGAGGTGAGGGACACTGAAGCTTTCTTT
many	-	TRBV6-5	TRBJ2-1	CASSYSADEQFF	TGTGCCAGCAGTTACTCGGCGGATGAGCAGTTCTTC
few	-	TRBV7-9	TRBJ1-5	CASSPDRPGRPQHF	TGTGCCAGCAGCCCAGACAGGCCGGGGCGGCCCCAGCATTTT
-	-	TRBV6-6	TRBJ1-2	CASSYEDSTNCGYTF	TGTGCCAGCAGTTACGAGGACAGTACTAACTGTGGCTACACCTTC
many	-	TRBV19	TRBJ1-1	CASSIAPNTEAFF	TGTGCCAGTAGTATTGCTCCGAACACTGAAGCTTTCTTT
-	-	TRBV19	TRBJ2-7	CTSRGTAYEQYF	TGTACCAGTAGGGGAACAGCCTACGAGCAGTACTTC
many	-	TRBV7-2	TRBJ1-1	CASSLFGNPLGDTEAFF	TGTGCCAGCAGCTTATTCGGCAACCCCCTGGGCGACACTGAAGCTTTCTTT
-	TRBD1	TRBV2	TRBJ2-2	CASSGDRGPPGELFF	TGTGCCAGCAGTGGAGACAGGGGGCCACCCGGGGAGCTGTTTTTT
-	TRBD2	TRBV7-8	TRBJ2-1	CANSFQAGGSSYNEQFF	TGTGCCAACAGCTTTCAAGCGGGGGGTAGCTCCTACAATGAGCAGTTCTTC
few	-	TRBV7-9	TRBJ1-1	CASSPVQGDTEAFF	TGTGCCAGCAGCCCGGTTCAAGGGGACACTGAAGCTTTCTTT
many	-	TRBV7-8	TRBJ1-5	CASSPSGAQPQHF	TGTGCCAGCAGTCCTAGTGGAGCTCAGCCCCAGCATTTT
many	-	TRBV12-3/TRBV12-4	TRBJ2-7	CASSFSTRTYEQYF	TGTGCCAGCAGTTTCTCGACCCGAACCTACGAGCAGTACTTC
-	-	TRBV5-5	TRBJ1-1	CASSVIPPAPEAFF	TGTGCCAGCAGCGTAATCCCACCCGCTCCAGAAGCTTTCTTT
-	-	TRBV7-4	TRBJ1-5	CTSSSSGQPQHF	TGTACCAGCAGCTCCTCTGGTCAGCCCCAGCATTTT
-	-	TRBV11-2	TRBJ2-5	CASSSGRYGETQYF	TGTGCCAGCAGCTCGGGTCGGTACGGAGAGACCCAGTACTTC
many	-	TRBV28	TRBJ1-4	CASSLYRATNEKLFF	TGTGCCAGCAGTCTTTACAGGGCAACTAATGAAAAACTGTTTTTT
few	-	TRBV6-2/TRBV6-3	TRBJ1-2	CASSYPEDDGYTF	TGTGCCAGCAGTTACCCCGAGGACGATGGCTACACCTTC
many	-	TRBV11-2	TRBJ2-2	CASSLWSDDTGELFF	TGTGCCAGCAGCTTATGGTCAGACGACACCGGGGAGCTGTTTTTT
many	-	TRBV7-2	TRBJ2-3	CASSSPGTLIWGTDTQYF	TGTGCCAGCAGCTCCCCCGGGACCCTTATCTGGGGCACAGATACGCAGTATTTT
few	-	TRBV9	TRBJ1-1	CASSETEWTEAFF	TGTGCCAGCAGCGAGACAGAGTGGACTGAAGCTTTCTTT
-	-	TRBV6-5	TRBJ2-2	CATSMINTGELFF	TGTGCCACCTCCATGATTAACACCGGGGAGCTGTTTTTT
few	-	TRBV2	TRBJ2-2	CATLREGELFF	TGTGCCACCTTGAGGGAAGGGGAGCTGTTTTTT
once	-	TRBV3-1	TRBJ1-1	CASSQYNDMNTEAFF	TGTGCCAGCAGCCAGTATAACGATATGAACACTGAAGCTTTCTTT
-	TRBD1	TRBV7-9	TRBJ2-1	CASSSGQADNEQFF	TGTGCCAGCAGCTCAGGACAGGCGGACAATGAGCAGTTCTTC
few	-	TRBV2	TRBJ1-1	CASRTEAFF	TGTGCCAGCAGGACGGAAGCTTTCTTT
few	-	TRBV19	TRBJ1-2	CASRRAGYGYTF	TGTGCCAGTAGAAGGGCAGGATATGGCTACACCTTC
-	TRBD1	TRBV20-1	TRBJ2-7	CSARMTDRAYEQYF	TGCAGTGCTAGGATGACGGACAGGGCGTACGAGCAGTACTTC
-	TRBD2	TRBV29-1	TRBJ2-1	CSGGLAGQEFTYNEQFF	TGCAGCGGAGGACTAGCGGGGCAGGAATTTACCTACAATGAGCAGTTCTTC
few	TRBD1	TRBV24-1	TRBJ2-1	CATSDAGTGRRNEQFF	TGTGCCACCAGTGATGCAGGGACAGGCCGAAGGAATGAGCAGTTCTTC
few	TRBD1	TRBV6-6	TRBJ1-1	CASRDGQGGTEAFF	TGTGCCAGCAGGGACGGGCAGGGGGGCACTGAAGCTTTCTTT
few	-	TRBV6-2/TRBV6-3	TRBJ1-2	CASRGPVDTF	TGTGCCAGCAGGGGTCCCGTGGACACCTTC
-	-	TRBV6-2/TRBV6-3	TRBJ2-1	CASVGHPSYNEQFF	TGTGCCAGCGTGGGACACCCTTCCTACAATGAGCAGTTCTTC
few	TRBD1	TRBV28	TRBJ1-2	CASSPLVDRAKSNYGYTF	TGTGCCAGCAGTCCCCTGGTAGACAGGGCGAAGTCTAACTATGGCTACACCTTC
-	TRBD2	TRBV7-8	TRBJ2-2	CASSLAFPRGVAGLNGELFF	TGTGCCAGCAGCTTAGCGTTTCCTAGAGGGGTAGCGGGGCTGAACGGGGAGCTGTTTTTT
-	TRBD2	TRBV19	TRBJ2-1	CASSRGTSGGNEQFF	TGTGCCAGTAGTAGAGGGACTAGCGGGGGAAATGAGCAGTTCTTC
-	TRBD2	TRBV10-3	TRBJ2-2	CAISPGGAGSGELFF	TGTGCCATCAGTCCCGGGGGGGCGGGCTCCGGGGAGCTGTTTTTT
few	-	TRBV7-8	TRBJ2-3	CASSPETRDTQYF	TGTGCCAGCAGCCCGGAAACGAGAGATACGCAGTATTTT
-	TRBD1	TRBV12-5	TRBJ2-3	CASGFFAGGQGRRSSTDTQYF	TGTGCTAGTGGTTTTTTCGCAGGGGGACAGGGGAGGCGGTCGAGCACAGATACGCAGTATTTT
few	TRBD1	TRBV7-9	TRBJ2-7	CASSSRTGRYEQYF	TGTGCCAGCAGCTCCCGGACAGGCCGCTACGAGCAGTACTTC
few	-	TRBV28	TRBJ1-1	CASSYLYGTEAFF	TGTGCCAGCAGTTACTTGTACGGGACTGAAGCTTTCTTT
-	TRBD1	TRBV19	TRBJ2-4	CASSPRRQGIAKNIQYF	TGTGCCAGTAGTCCCCGTCGACAGGGAATAGCCAAAAACATTCAGTACTTC
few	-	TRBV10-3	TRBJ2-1	CAISASLAYNEQFF	TGTGCCATCAGTGCATCTCTTGCCTACAATGAGCAGTTCTTC